This T cell receptor beta chain was captured by sequencing in a study of blood T cells in healthy people across ages. The total RNA that was extracted per sample amounted to at least 6 micrograms. A sample-barcoded 5' primer and a J-beta primer mix were used in a second PCR of about 6 to 11 cycles. No fewer than 3 million CDR3-containing paired-end reads came from each sample. TCRdb used MiXCR to reprocess the 5' RACE reads, holding one entry per CDR3 protein. This table has about 580,000 distinct CDR3 sequences, 47% appearing once. This receptor was taken from an elderly man in good health. Material for sequencing was blood.

CDR3 protein: CASSLELVETQYF. Written as DNA, the CDR3 is TGTGCCAGCAGCTTAGAACTAGTAGAGACCCAGTACTTC. The chain carries TRBV7-8 and TRBJ2-7, with a possible D match to TRBD2 (5 bases). The J call may be incorrect, as the DNA end agrees better with TRBJ2-5. Germline values: CDR1 SGHVS, CDR2 FQNEAQ. CDR3 length: 13 residues.